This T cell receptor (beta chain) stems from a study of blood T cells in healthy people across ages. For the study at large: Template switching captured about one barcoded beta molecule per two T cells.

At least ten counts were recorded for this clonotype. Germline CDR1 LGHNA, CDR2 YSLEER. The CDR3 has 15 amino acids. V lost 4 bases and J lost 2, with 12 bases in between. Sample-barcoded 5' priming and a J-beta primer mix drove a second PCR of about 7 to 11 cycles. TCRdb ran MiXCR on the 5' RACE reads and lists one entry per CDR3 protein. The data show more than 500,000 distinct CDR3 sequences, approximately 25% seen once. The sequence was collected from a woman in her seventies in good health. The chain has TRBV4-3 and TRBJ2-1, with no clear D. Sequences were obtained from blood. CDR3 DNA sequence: TGCGCCAGCAGCCCCTGGGTCGGAGCCTACAATGAGCAGTTCTTC. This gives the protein CASSPWVGAYNEQFF.